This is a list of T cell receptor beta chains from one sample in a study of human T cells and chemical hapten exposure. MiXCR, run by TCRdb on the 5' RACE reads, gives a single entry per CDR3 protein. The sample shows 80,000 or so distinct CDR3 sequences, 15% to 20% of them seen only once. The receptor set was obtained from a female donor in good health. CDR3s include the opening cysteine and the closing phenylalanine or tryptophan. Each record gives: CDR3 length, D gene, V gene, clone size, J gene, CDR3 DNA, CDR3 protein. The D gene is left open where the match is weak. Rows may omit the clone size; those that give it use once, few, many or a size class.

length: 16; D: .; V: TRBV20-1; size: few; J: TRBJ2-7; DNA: TGCAGTGCTCCGATCGGGTCAGCTATAGGCTCCTACGAGCAGTACTTC; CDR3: CSAPIGSAIGSYEQYF
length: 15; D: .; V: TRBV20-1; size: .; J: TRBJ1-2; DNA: TGCAGTGCGGAACAGAGGGCAGTAGCTAACTATGGCTACACCTTC; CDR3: CSAEQRAVANYGYTF
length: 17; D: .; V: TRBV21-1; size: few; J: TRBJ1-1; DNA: TGTGCCAGCAGTCTTACCGGGACAGGGCCCATGAACACTGAAGCTTTCTTT; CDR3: CASSLTGTGPMNTEAFF
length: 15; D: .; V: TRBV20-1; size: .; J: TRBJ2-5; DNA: TGCAGTGCTAGGCCCGAGGGAGTTATACAAGAGACCCAGTACTTC; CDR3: CSARPEGVIQETQYF
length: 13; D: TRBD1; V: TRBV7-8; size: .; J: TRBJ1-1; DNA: TGTGCCAGCAGCGCCGGGACAGCCGTAGACGCTTTCTTT; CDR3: CASSAGTAVDAFF
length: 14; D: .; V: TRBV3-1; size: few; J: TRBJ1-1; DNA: TGTGCCAGCAGCCAAGATCTGGCCTACACTGAAGCTTTCTTT; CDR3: CASSQDLAYTEAFF
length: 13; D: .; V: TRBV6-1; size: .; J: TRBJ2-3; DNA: TGTGCCAGCAGTGTACAGTTCACAGATACGCAGTATTTT; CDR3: CASSVQFTDTQYF
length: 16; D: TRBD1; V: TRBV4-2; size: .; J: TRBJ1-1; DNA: TGTGCCAGCAGCCAAGATGAGGGGCAGGGGGCCACTGAAGCTTTCTTT; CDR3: CASSQDEGQGATEAFF
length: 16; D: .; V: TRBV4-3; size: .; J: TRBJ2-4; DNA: TGCGCCAGCAGCCAAGATGGGACCAGAGGGGACGACATTCAGTACTTC; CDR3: CASSQDGTRGDDIQYF
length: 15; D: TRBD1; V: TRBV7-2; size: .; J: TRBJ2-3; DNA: TGTGCCAGCAGCCTATTAACAGGGGTTTCAGATACGCAGTATTTT; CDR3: CASSLLTGVSDTQYF
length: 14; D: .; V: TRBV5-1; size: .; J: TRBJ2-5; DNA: TGCGCCAGCAGCTTGTCTGGACTGGAAGAGACCCAGTACTTC; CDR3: CASSLSGLEETQYF
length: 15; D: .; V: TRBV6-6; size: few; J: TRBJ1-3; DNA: TGTGCCAGCAGTTACACCGGATCTTCTGGAAACACCATATATTTT; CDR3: CASSYTGSSGNTIYF
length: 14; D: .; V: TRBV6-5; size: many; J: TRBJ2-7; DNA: TGTGCCAGCAGTTACCGGGCCGGGGGCTACGAGCAGTACTTC; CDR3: CASSYRAGGYEQYF
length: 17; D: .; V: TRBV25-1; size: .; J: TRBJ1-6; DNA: TGTGCCAGCAGCTCACCGGGACTCACGCCGTATAATTCACCCCTCCACTTT; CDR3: CASSSPGLTPYNSPLHF
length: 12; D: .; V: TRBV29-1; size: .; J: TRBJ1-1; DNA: TGCAGCGCTATACAGGGGAACACTGAAGCTTTCTTT; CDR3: CSAIQGNTEAFF
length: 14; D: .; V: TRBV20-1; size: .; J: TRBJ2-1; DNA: TGCAGTGCTAAGGGCTTCCTTTCCTACAATGAGCAGTTCTTC; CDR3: CSAKGFLSYNEQFF
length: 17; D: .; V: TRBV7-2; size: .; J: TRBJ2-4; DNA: TGTGCCAGCAGCTTTTGGGACCCGACCCCCGCCAAAAACATTCAGTACTTC; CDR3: CASSFWDPTPAKNIQYF
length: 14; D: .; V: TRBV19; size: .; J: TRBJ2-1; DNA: TGTGCCAGTAGGACCGGAGTCACGAGGGATGAGCAGTTCTTC; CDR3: CASRTGVTRDEQFF
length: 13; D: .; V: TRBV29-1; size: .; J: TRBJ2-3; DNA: TGCAGCGTTGTTGCGGGGTTCACAGATACGCAGTATTTT; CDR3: CSVVAGFTDTQYF
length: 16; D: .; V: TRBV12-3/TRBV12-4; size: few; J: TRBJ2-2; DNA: TGTGCCAGCAGTCCCACCCCCCATCCGGGAACCGGGGAGCTGTTTTTT; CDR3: CASSPTPHPGTGELFF
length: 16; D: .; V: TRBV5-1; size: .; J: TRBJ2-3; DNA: TGCGCCAGCAGTCTGGACGGCTACCCCAGCACAGATACGCAGTATTTT; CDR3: CASSLDGYPSTDTQYF
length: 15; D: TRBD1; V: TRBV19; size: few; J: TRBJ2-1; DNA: TGTGCCAGTAGTCGTCCCGGGACAGGGGCCAGTGAGCAGTTCTTC; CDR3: CASSRPGTGASEQFF
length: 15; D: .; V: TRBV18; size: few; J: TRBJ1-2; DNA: TGTGCCAGCTCACCACCGCTCAGGGTCCCCTATGGCTACACCTTC; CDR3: CASSPPLRVPYGYTF
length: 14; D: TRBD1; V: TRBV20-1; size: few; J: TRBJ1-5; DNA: TGCAGTGCTAGAGACGGGACAGGGGCAGAGCCCCAGCATTTT; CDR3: CSARDGTGAEPQHF